The 18 T cell receptor beta chains listed next were all sequenced from one sample in a study of shared clonotypes between healthy human individuals. Method: immunoSEQ multiplex PCR; TCRdb's copy keeps in-frame clones and lacks some. There are about 330,000 clones in the sample; 80% to 90% occur only once, and roughly 15% lies in the top ten. Sequencing was carried out using memory CD8+ T cells sorted from blood. Subset noted: CD45RO+ cells pooled with CCR7-negative TemRA cells. These receptors originate from a young man in good health.

The chain has TRBV30 and TRBJ2-7; 10 nucleotides align to TRBD1. With V trimmed by 2 bases and J by 12 bases, 13 bases remained unmatched. Germline lookup yields CDR1 GTSNPN and CDR2 SVGIG (reference sequence). The CDR3 is 14 amino acids. CDR3 loop: CAWSFPGQGLYPYF. Here the CDR3 DNA reads TGTGCCTGGAGTTTTCCGGGACAGGGGTTATATCCGTACTTC. Looking up the rest from reference TRBV30 and TRBJ2-7 gives the full variable domain: SQTIHQWPATLVQPVGSPLSLECTVEGTSNPNLYWYRQAAGRGLQLLFYSVGIGQISSEVPQNLSASRPQDRQFILSSKKLLLSDSGFYLCAWSFPGQGLYPYFGPGTRLTVT.

The chain recombines TRBV30 with TRBJ2-1, with D hard to call. The CDR3 runs to 13 residues. From germline, CDR1 is GTSNPN and CDR2 SVGIG (reference sequence). V was trimmed by 0 bases and J by 4 bases, leaving 7 bases between them. CDR3 in DNA: TGTGCCTGGAGTGTAATGGGATACAATGAGCAGTTCTTC. This gives the protein CAWSVMGYNEQFF. Combining the CDR3 with reference TRBV30 and TRBJ2-1 gives the whole variable domain SQTIHQWPATLVQPVGSPLSLECTVEGTSNPNLYWYRQAAGRGLQLLFYSVGIGQISSEVPQNLSASRPQDRQFILSSKKLLLSDSGFYLCAWSVMGYNEQFFGPGTRLTVL.

The chain is built from TRBV27 and TRBJ2-7, with 8 bases matching TRBD1. CDR1 and CDR2 (germline): MNHEY, SMNVEV (reference sequence). V lost 6 bases and J lost 4; bases outside the gene matches: 5. The CDR3 runs 13 residues. The CDR3 protein is CASSRQGLYEQYF. CDR3 bases: TGTGCCAGCAGCAGACAGGGGTTATACGAGCAGTACTTC.

This sequence joins TRBV7-2 and TRBJ1-1; D unclear. CDR3 length: 18 residues. Germline V CDR1 and CDR2: SGHTA, FQGNSA. Trimming cost V 1 base and J 2 bases, with 20 bases left between them. CDR3 nucleotide sequence: TGTGCCAGCAGCTTAGTCCCGACCGCGTCATTGCCTAACACTGAAGCTTTCTTT. This translates into CASSLVPTASLPNTEAFF.

The V and J genes are TRBV7-9 and TRBJ1-2; TRBD1 matches 7 bases. Trimming took 3 bases from V and 4 from J; bases not matched to a gene: 11. CDR1 is SEHNR, CDR2 FQNEAQ, per germline (reference sequence). The CDR3 loop spans 16 amino acids. The CDR3 DNA reads TGTGCCAGCAGCTTTTCCGGGACAGAGTTACTCTATGGCTACACCTTC. As protein: CASSFSGTELLYGYTF.

This rearrangement joins TRBV19 to TRBJ2-1; weak D call: TRBD1 (7 bases). The CDR3 covers 12 residues. V was cut by 8 bases and J by 5 bases, with 10 bases left in between. From germline, CDR1 is LNHDA and CDR2 SQIVND (reference sequence). CDR3 coding DNA: TGTGCCAGTTCCAGGGGGGACAATGAGCAGTTCTTC. This translates into CASSRGDNEQFF. The entire variable domain, with the rest obtained from reference TRBV19 and TRBJ2-1, is as follows: DGGITQSPKYLFRKEGQNVTLSCEQNLNHDAMYWYRQDPGQGLRLIYYSQIVNDFQKGDIAEGYSVSREKKESFPLTVTSAQKNPTAFYLCASSRGDNEQFFGPGTRLTVL.

CDR3: CASSFPLRDRGPLNTEAFF. CDR3 in DNA: TGTGCCAGCAGCTTTCCCCTCCGGGACAGGGGACCCCTTAACACTGAAGCTTTCTTT. The chain employs TRBV7-9 and TRBJ1-1; TRBD1 aligns across 10 bases. The CDR3 covers 19 residues. Germline CDR1 is SEHNR and CDR2 is FQNEAQ (reference sequence). After removal of 3 bases from V and 2 bases from J, the junction contained 15 bases not matched to a gene.

This chain joins TRBV4-2 and TRBJ1-1; 7 bases match TRBD1. V trimming: 1 base; J trimming: 5 bases; junction bases outside the gene matches: 7. Germline lookup yields CDR1 LGHNA and CDR2 YNFKEQ. CDR3 length: 15 amino acids. The CDR3 loop reads CASSQGDRTGTEAFF. The CDR3 DNA follows: TGTGCCAGCAGCCAAGGGGACAGAACGGGAACTGAAGCTTTCTTT.

The gene calls are TRBV2 and TRBJ1-4; 7 bases are shared with TRBD1. Looked up from germline, CDR1 is SNHLY and CDR2 is FYNNEI. Unmatched junction bases numbered 4, after V lost 4 bases and J lost 2 bases. This CDR3 is built from 15 residues. The CDR3 nucleotides read TGTGCCAGCAGTGGGAGGACAGGCACTAATGAAAAACTGTTTTTT. Translated, it gives CASSGRTGTNEKLFF.

This rearrangement joins TRBV11-3 to TRBJ2-1; 12 positions agree with TRBD2. CDR1 is SGHNT, CDR2 YENEEA, per germline. CDR3 size: 17 residues. V gave up 1 base and J gave up 2 bases; unmatched junction bases: 3. The CDR3 DNA follows: TGTGCCAGCAGCTTAGTTGGGACTAGCGGGCCCTACAATGAGCAGTTCTTC. Translation gives CASSLVGTSGPYNEQFF.

The chain has TRBV28 and TRBJ2-7; 7 positions match TRBD1. The CDR3 covers 13 residues. The V segment lost 3 bases and the J segment 4 bases; nucleotides outside the gene matches: 3. CDR1 is MDHEN, CDR2 SYDVKM, per germline. DNA for the CDR3: TGTGCCAGCAGTTTCCAGGGGGAATACGAGCAGTACTTC. Translated, it gives CASSFQGEYEQYF.

The chain couples TRBV5-1 to TRBJ2-4, with 7 bases matching TRBD1. Trimming cost V 4 bases and J 7 bases; bases outside gene matches: 11. The CDR3 totals 15 residues. Germline CDR1 SGHRS, CDR2 YFSETQ. The CDR3 coding sequence is TGCGCCAGCAGCGAGCAGACAGGGTACATCAACATTCAGTACTTC. Translating it yields CASSEQTGYINIQYF. The full variable domain, completed using reference TRBV5-1 and TRBJ2-4, is KAGVTQTPRYLIKTRGQQVTLSCSPISGHRSVSWYQQTPGQGLQFLFEYFSETQRNKGNFPGRFSGRQFSNSRSEMNVSTLELGDSALYLCASSEQTGYINIQYFGAGTRLSVL.

This clone came up once. The chain uses TRBV27 and TRBJ2-5; D is possibly TRBD2 (5 bases). Germline CDR1 reads MNHEY; CDR2 reads SMNVEV (reference sequence). Trimming stripped 5 bases from V and 5 bases from J, with 18 bases between. The CDR3 is 15 residues long. The CDR3 loop is CASSPPPGIWETQYF. CDR3 in DNA: TGTGCCAGCAGTCCCCCCCCGGGAATTTGGGAGACCCAGTACTTC.

J is TRBJ2-4 and V is TRBV27; D not certain. Trimming removed 5 bases from V and 4 bases from J, with 12 bases in between. This CDR3 comprises 14 residues. Germline lookup yields CDR1 MNHEY and CDR2 SMNVEV (reference sequence). The CDR3 region is CASSPLGVKNIQYF. The CDR3 nucleotides read TGTGCCAGCAGTCCCCTTGGGGTGAAAAACATTCAGTACTTC.

The V call is TRBV5-6, the J call TRBJ1-1; TRBD1 is a possible D gene (6 bases). CDR3 length equals 15 residues. Trimming pared 4 bases from V and 3 bases from J, leaving 16 bases between. Germline V gene lookup returns CDR1 SGHDT and CDR2 YYEEEE. CDR3 bases: TGTGCCAGCAGCCCCGAGAGGAGGGGGGACACTGAAGCTTTCTTT. Translated: CASSPERRGDTEAFF.

J is TRBJ2-6 and V is TRBV10-3; the D call may be TRBD1 or TRBD2 (5 bases each). The CDR3 has 17 amino acids. Trimming took 4 bases from V and 0 from J, leaving 13 bases between them. Germline assignment: CDR1 ENHRY and CDR2 SYGVKD. CDR3 in DNA: TGTGCCATCAGTGTCGGGGCAGGCCTCTCTGGGGCCAACGTCCTGACTTTC. The encoded protein is CAISVGAGLSGANVLTF.

As to this clone: One end of the junction varies from germline; a read error may be responsible. J is TRBJ1-2 and V is TRBV5-5; 7 nucleotides align to TRBD1. Germline loops: CDR1 SGHKS, CDR2 YYEKEE (reference sequence). The CDR3 has 13 residues. Here the CDR3 DNA reads TGTGCCAGCAGCTTGGGTTGGGGACAGACAAAGCTCTTC. Encoded protein: CASSLGWGQTKLF.

The chain joins TRBV15 to TRBJ1-1; TRBD1 matches at 7 bases. V dropped 6 bases and J dropped 1; count of bases not matched to a gene: 5. The germline gives CDR1 LNHNV, CDR2 YYDKDF (reference sequence). This CDR3 spans 14 amino acids. This chain's CDR3 is CATRVQGTNTEAFF. In DNA form, the CDR3 reads TGTGCCACCAGAGTACAGGGGACGAACACTGAAGCTTTCTTT.